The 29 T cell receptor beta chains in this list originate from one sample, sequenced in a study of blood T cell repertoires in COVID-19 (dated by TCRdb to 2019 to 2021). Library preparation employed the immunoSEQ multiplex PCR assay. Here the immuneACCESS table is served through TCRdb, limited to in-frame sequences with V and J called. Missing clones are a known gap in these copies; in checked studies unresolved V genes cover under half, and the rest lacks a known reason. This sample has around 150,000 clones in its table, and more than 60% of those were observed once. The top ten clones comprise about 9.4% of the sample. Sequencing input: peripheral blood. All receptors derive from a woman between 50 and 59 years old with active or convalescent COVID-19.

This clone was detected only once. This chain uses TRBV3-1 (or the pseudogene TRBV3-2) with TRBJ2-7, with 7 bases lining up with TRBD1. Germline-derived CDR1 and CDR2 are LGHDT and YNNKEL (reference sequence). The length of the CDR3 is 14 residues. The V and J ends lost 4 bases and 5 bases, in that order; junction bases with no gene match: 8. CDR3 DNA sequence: TGTGCCAGCAGCCTCGACAGACAGGGAAACGAGCAGTACTTC. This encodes CASSLDRQGNEQYF.

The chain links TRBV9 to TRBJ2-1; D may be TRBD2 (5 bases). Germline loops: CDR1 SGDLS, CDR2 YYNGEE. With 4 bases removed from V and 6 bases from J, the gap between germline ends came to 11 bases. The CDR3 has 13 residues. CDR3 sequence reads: CASSPKRGNEQFF. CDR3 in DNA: TGTGCCAGCAGCCCAAAACGGGGCAATGAGCAGTTCTTC.

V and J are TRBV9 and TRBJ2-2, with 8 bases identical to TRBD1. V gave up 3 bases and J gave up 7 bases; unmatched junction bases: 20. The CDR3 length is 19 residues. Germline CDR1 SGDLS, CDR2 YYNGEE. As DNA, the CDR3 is TGTGCCAGCAGCGCTCCCCCCGTTACGGGGCAGGGGGCTATCGGGGAGCTGTTTTTT. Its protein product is CASSAPPVTGQGAIGELFF.

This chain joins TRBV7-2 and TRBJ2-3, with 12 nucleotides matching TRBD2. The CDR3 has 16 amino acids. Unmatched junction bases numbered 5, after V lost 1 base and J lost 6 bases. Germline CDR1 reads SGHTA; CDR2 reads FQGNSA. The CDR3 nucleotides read TGTGCCAGCAGCTTAGGACTAGCGGGAGTCCCTGATACGCAGTATTTT. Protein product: CASSLGLAGVPDTQYF.

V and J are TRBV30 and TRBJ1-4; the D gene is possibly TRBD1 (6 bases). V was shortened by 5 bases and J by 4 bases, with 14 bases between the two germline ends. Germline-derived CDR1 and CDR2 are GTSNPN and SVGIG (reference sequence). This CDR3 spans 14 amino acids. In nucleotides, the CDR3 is TGTGCCTGGGCAAGGACAGACAATAATGAAAAACTGTTTTTT. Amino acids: CAWARTDNNEKLFF.

The CDR3 nucleotides are TGTGCCAGCAGCTTTATTGGGGGGGCCAGGACTGAAGCTTTCTTT. Translation: CASSFIGGARTEAFF. J is TRBJ1-1 and V is TRBV7-9, with a tentative D call TRBD1 (6 bases). The CDR3 has 15 amino acids. CDR1 and CDR2 (germline): SEHNR, FQNEAQ (reference sequence). Between the trimmed V and J ends, which lost 3 bases and 5 bases, there was a span of 16 bases. The whole variable domain, remainder taken from reference TRBV7-9 and TRBJ1-1, is DTGVSQNPRHKITKRGQNVTFRCDPISEHNRLYWYRQTLGQGPEFLTYFQNEAQLEKSRLLSDRFSAERPKGSFSTLEIQRTEQGDSAMYLCASSFIGGARTEAFFGQGTRLTVV.

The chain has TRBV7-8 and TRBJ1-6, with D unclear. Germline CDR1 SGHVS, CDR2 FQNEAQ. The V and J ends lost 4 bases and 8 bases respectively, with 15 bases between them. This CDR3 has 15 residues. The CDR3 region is CASSSPSVSYSPLHF. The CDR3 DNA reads TGTGCCAGCAGCTCCCCCTCCGTCTCCTATTCACCCCTCCACTTT.

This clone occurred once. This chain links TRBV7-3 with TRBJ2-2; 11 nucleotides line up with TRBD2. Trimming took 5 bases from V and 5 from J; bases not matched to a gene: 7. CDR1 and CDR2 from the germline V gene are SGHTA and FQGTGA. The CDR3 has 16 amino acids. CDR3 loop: CASSPTSGSMTGELFF. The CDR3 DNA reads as TGTGCCAGCAGCCCAACTAGCGGGAGTATGACCGGGGAGCTGTTTTTT.

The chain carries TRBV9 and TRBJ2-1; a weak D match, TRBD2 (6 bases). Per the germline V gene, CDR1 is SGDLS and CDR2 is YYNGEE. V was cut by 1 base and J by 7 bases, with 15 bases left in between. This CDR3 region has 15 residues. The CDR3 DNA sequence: TGTGCCAGCAGCGTAAACCCCGGGAGTCGAAATGAGCAGTTCTTC. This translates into CASSVNPGSRNEQFF.

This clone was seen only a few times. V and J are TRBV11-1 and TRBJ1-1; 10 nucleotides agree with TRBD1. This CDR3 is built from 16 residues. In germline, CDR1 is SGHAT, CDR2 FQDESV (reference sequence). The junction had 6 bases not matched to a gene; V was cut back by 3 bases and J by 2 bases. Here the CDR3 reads CASSFPRDRGNTEAFF. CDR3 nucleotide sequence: TGTGCCAGCAGCTTCCCCCGGGACAGGGGAAACACTGAAGCTTTCTTT.

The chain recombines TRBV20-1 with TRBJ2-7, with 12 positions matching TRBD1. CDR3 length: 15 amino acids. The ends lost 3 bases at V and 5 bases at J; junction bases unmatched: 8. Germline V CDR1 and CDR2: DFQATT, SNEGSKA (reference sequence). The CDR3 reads CSASNGGTGGDEQYF. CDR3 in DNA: TGCAGTGCTAGTAACGGTGGGACAGGGGGCGACGAGCAGTACTTC.

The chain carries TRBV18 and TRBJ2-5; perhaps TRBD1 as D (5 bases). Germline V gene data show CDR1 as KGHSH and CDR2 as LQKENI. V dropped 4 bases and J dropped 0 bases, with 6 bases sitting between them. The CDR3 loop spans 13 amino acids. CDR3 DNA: TGTGCCAGCTCACGACAGTACCAAGAGACCCAGTACTTC. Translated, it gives CASSRQYQETQYF. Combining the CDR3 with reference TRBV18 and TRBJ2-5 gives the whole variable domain NAGVMQNPRHLVRRRGQEARLRCSPMKGHSHVYWYRQLPEEGLKFMVYLQKENIIDESGMPKERFSAEFPKEGPSILRIQQVVRGDSAAYFCASSRQYQETQYFGPGTRLLVL.

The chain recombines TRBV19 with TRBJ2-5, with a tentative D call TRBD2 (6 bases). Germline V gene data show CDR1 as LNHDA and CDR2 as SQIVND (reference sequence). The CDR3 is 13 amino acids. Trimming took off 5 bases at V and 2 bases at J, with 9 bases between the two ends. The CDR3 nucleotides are TGTGCCAGTAGTGGCGGGGTACAAGAGACCCAGTACTTC. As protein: CASSGGVQETQYF.

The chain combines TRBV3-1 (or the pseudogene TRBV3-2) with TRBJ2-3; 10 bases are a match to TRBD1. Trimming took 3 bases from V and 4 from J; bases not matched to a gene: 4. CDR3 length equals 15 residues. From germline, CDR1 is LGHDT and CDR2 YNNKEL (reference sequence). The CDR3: CASSQMTGGADTQYF. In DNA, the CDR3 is TGTGCCAGCAGCCAGATGACAGGGGGCGCAGATACGCAGTATTTT.

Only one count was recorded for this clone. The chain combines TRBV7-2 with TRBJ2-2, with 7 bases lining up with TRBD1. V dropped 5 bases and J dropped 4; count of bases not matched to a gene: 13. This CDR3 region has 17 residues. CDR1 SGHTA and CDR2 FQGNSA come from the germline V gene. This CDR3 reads CASSPSAIRGTTGELFF. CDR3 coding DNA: TGTGCCAGCAGCCCCTCCGCGATCAGGGGGACCACCGGGGAGCTGTTTTTT.

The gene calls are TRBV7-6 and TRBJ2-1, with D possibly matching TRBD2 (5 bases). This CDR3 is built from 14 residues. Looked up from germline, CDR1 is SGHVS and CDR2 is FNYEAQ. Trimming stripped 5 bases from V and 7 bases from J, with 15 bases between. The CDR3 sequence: CASSEGRSVNEQFF. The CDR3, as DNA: TGTGCCAGCAGCGAGGGTAGGTCGGTAAATGAGCAGTTCTTC.

CDR3 residues: CASSSGRGSSGNTIYF. The CDR3 bases are TGTGCCAGCAGTTCGGGCAGGGGGAGCTCTGGAAACACCATATATTTT. The chain joins TRBV6-5 to TRBJ1-3; TRBD1 agrees at 7 bases. J was trimmed by 0 bases and V by 4 bases; bases with no gene match: 6. The CDR3 extends over 16 amino acids. CDR1 is MNHEY and CDR2 is SVGAGI in the germline V gene.

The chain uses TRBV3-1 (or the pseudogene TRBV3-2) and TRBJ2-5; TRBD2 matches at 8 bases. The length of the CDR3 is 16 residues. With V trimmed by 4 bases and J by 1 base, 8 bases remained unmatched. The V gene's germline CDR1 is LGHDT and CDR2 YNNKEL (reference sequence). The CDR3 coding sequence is TGTGCCAGCAGCCGAGCTCAGGCGGGGGGCCAAGAGACCCAGTACTTC. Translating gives CASSRAQAGGQETQYF.

The CDR3 reads CASSGIPGTGREKLFF. The CDR3 DNA sequence: TGTGCCAGCAGTGGGATACCCGGGACAGGGCGAGAAAAACTGTTTTTT. The chain couples TRBV6-1 to TRBJ1-4; 9 nucleotides line up with TRBD1. Germline trimming cut 4 bases from V and 8 bases from J; bases unmatched to any gene: 11. Germline assignment: CDR1 MNHNS and CDR2 SASEGT. This CDR3 comprises 16 residues.

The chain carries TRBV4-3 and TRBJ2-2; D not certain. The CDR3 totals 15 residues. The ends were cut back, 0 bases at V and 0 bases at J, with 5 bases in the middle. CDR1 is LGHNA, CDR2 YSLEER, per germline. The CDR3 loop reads CASSQDRSNTGELFF. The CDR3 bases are TGCGCCAGCAGCCAAGACAGGTCGAACACCGGGGAGCTGTTTTTT.

For the CDR3, the DNA is TGTGCCAGCAGCCCCGCCGGACAGGAGGGGAAACTGTTTTTT. It is translated as CASSPAGQEGKLFF. This chain connects TRBV3-1 (or the pseudogene TRBV3-2) to TRBJ1-4, with 7 bases matching TRBD1. The CDR3 contains 14 residues. Germline lookup yields CDR1 LGHDT and CDR2 YNNKEL (reference sequence). V was pared by 4 bases and J by 11 bases, with 10 bases of the junction left unmatched.

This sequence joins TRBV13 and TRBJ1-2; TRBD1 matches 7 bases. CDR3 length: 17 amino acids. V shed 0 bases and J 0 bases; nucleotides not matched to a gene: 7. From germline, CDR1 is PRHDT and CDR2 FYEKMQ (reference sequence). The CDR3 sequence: CASSLGRQGHANYGYTF. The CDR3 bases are TGTGCCAGCAGCTTAGGCCGACAGGGCCATGCTAACTATGGCTACACCTTC.

The CDR3 DNA follows: TGTGCCAGTAGGATTGAGGGGACAGGGACCATGAACACTGAAGCTTTCTTT. Encoded protein: CASRIEGTGTMNTEAFF. V is TRBV19 and J is TRBJ1-1; 9 positions agree with TRBD1. CDR1 is LNHDA, CDR2 SQIVND, per germline (reference sequence). V trimming: 6 bases; J trimming: 0 bases; junction bases outside the gene matches: 11. The CDR3 is 17 residues long.

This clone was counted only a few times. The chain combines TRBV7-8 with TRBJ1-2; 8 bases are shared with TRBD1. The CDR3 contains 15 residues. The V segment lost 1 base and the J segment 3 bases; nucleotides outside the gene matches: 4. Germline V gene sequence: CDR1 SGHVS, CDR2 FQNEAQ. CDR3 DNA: TGTGCCAGCAGCTTAGACAGGGGGGCTCACTATGGCTACACCTTC. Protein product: CASSLDRGAHYGYTF.

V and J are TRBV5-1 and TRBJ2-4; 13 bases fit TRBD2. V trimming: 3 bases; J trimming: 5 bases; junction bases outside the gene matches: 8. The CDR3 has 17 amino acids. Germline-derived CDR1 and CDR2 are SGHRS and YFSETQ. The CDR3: CASSSGLAGRRQNIQYF. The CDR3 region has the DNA TGCGCCAGCAGCTCGGGACTAGCGGGGCGACGCCAAAACATTCAGTACTTC.

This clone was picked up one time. The CDR3 reads CASSLEVSGGSRGEQFF. The CDR3 nucleotides are TGTGCCAGCAGCTTAGAGGTCAGCGGGGGCTCCCGAGGGGAGCAGTTCTTC. V is TRBV7-2 and J is TRBJ2-1; 8 bases map to TRBD2. The ends lost 1 base at V and 10 bases at J; junction bases unmatched: 15. CDR1 is SGHTA, CDR2 FQGNSA, per germline. CDR3 length: 17 amino acids. Looking up the rest from reference TRBV7-2 and TRBJ2-1 gives the full variable domain: GAGVSQSPSNKVTEKGKDVELRCDPISGHTALYWYRQSLGQGLEFLIYFQGNSAPDKSGLPSDRFSAERTGGSVSTLTIQRTQQEDSAVYLCASSLEVSGGSRGEQFFGPGTRLTVL.

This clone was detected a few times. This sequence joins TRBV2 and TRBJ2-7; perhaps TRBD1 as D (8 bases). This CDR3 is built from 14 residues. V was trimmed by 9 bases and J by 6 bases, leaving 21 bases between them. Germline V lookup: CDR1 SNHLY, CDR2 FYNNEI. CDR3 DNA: TGTGCCAGAGGCACAGGGGGGGTTGAGGGCGAGCAGTACTTC. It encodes CARGTGGVEGEQYF.

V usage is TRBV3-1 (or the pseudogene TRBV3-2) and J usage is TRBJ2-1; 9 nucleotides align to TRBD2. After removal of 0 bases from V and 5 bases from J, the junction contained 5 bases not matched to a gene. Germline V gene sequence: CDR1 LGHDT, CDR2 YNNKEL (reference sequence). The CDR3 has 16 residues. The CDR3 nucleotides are TGTGCCAGCAGCCAAGATAAGGCTAGCGGGAACAATGAGCAGTTCTTC. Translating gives CASSQDKASGNNEQFF.

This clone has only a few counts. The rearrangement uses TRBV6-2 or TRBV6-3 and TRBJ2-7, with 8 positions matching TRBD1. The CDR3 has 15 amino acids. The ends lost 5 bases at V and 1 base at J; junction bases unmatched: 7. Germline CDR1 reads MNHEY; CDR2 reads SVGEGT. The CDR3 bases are TGTGCCAGCAGTACTACGACAGGGGTTTCCTACGAGCAGTACTTC. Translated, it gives CASSTTTGVSYEQYF.